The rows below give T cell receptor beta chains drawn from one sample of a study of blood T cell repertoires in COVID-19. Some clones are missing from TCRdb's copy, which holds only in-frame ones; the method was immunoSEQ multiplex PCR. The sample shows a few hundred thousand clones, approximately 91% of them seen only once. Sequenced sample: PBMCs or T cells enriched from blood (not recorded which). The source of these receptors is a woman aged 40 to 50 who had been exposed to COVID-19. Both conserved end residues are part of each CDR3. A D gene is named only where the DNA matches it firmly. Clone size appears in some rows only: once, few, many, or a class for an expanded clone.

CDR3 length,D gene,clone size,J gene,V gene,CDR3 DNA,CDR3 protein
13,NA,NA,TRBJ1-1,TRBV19,TGTGCCAGTAGTCTGGGCATTAACACTGAAGCTTTCTTT,CASSLGINTEAFF
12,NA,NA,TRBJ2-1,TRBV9,TGTGCCAGCAGCGGACAGTACAATGAGCAGTTCTTC,CASSGQYNEQFF
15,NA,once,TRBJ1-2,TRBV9,TGTGCCAGCAGCGGCGAAGACAGGCTGAACTATGGCTACACCTTC,CASSGEDRLNYGYTF
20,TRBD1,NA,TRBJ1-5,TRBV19,TGTGCCAGTAGTCCACCCATAAGGACAGGGTTAAGGAGTAGCAATCAGCCCCAGCATTTT,CASSPPIRTGLRSSNQPQHF
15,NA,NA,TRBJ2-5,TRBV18,TGTGCCAGCTCATCAGGGGCCCCCGGGAAAGAGACCCAGTACTTC,CASSSGAPGKETQYF
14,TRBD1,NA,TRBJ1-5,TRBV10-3,TGTGCCAAGGCTCGGGACAGGGGGCATCAGCCCCAGCATTTT,CAKARDRGHQPQHF
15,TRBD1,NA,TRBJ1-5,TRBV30,TGTGCCTGGAGTTTAGGGGGACAGGGGGATCAGCCCCAGCATTTT,CAWSLGGQGDQPQHF
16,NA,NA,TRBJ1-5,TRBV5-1,TGCGCCAGCAGCCCGGTGGGGGGGAGTAGGGGTCAGCCCCAGCATTTT,CASSPVGGSRGQPQHF
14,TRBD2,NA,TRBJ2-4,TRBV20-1,TGCAGTGCTAGTCCAGCGGGGTCCAAAAACATTCAGTACTTC,CSASPAGSKNIQYF
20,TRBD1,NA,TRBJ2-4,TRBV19,TGTGCCAGTAGTATAGATGGCAGGGTAGGGGGCCAACTAGCCAAAAACATTCAGTACTTC,CASSIDGRVGGQLAKNIQYF
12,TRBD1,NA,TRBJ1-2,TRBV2,TGTGCCAGCAAATCAGGGGGCTCAGGCTACACCTTC,CASKSGGSGYTF
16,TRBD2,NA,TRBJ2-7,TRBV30,TGTGCCTGGATGGGGACTAGCGGGAGCTCGGCCTACGAGCAGTACTTC,CAWMGTSGSSAYEQYF
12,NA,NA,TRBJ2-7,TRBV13,TGTGCCAGCAGCACCAGCTCCTACGAGCAGTACTTC,CASSTSSYEQYF
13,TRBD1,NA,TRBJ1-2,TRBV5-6,TGTGCCAGCAGCTCCACAGGGGTAGTCGGCTACACCTTC,CASSSTGVVGYTF
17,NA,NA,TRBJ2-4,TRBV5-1,TGCGCCAGCAGCTTGGTCCCCTACAGGGACGCCAAAAACATTCAGTACTTC,CASSLVPYRDAKNIQYF
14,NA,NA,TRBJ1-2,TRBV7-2,TGTGCCAGCAGCTTTACAGGGCCTAACTATGGCTACACCTTC,CASSFTGPNYGYTF
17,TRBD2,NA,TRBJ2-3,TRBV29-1,TGCAGCGGAAGTCCGGGACTAGCGGGGATTGGCGTAGATACGCAGTATTTT,CSGSPGLAGIGVDTQYF
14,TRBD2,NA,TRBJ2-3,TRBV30,TGTGCCTGGAGAAAAGCGGGGAGCACAGATACGCAGTATTTT,CAWRKAGSTDTQYF
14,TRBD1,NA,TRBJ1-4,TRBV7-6,TGTGCCAGCAGCTTGGGGACAGGGGCTGAAAAACTGTTTTTT,CASSLGTGAEKLFF
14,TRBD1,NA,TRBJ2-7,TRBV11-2,TGTGCCAGCAGCTTTTCGGACAGGGGGTACGAGCAGTACTTC,CASSFSDRGYEQYF
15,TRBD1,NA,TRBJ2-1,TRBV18,TGTGCCAGCTCATCTACCGGGACAGGGTACAATGAGCAGTTCTTC,CASSSTGTGYNEQFF
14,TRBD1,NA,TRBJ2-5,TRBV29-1,TGCAGCGTTCGATGGACAGGGGACCAAGAGACCCAGTACTTC,CSVRWTGDQETQYF
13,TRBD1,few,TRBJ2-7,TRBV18,TGTGCCAGCTCTCCGGACAGGTTCCACGAGCAGTACTTC,CASSPDRFHEQYF
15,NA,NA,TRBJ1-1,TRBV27,TGTGCCAGCAGTTTATCGATACAGGTCCTTGCTGAAGCTTTCTTT,CASSLSIQVLAEAFF
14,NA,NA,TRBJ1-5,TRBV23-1,TGCGCCAGCAGACCATCGGGGGGCAATCAGCCCCAGCATTTT,CASRPSGGNQPQHF
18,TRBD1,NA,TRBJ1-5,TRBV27,TGTGCCAGCAGTTTATCGGGGCCCCCCAGGGGGCACAGTCAGCCCCAGCATTTT,CASSLSGPPRGHSQPQHF
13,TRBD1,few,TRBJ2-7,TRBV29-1,TGCAGCGTTGAAGAGCGACAGGGCTACGAGCAGTACTTC,CSVEERQGYEQYF
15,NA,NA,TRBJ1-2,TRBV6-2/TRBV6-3,TGTGCCAGCAGCCACGACCCGCCCCATCGGGAAGGCTACACCTTC,CASSHDPPHREGYTF
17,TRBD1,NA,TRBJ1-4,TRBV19,TGTGCCAGTAGTCGGACAGGGCCTCGTGCAACTAATGAAAAACTGTTTTTT,CASSRTGPRATNEKLFF
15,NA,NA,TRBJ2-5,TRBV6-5,TGTGCCAGCAGTTACTCTGGGGGCTTGCAAGAGACCCAGTACTTC,CASSYSGGLQETQYF
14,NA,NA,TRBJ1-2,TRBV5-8,TGTGCCAGCAGCTTACGGGACTCCTTAGGTGGCTACACCTTC,CASSLRDSLGGYTF
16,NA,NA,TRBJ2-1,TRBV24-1,TGTGCCACCAGTGATCCCCTTTCAGGGAAAGAGAATGAGCAGTTCTTC,CATSDPLSGKENEQFF
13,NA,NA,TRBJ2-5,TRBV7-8,TGTGCCAGCAGCCAGCCCCTAGCTGAGACCCAGTACTTC,CASSQPLAETQYF
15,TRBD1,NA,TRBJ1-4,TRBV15,TGTGCCACCAGCAGAACGACAGGGGGCGGGGAAAAACTGTTTTTT,CATSRTTGGGEKLFF
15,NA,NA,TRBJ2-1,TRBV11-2,TGTGCCAGCAGCTTAAGCTACGGGGACTACAATGAGCAGTTCTTC,CASSLSYGDYNEQFF
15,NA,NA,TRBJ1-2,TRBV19,TGTGCCAGTAGCGACGACAGCATACGTAACTATGGCTACACCTTC,CASSDDSIRNYGYTF
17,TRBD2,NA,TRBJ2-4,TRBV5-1,TGCGCCAGCAGCTTGAGGTCCGCGGGAGAGGGCAAAAACATTCAGTACTTC,CASSLRSAGEGKNIQYF
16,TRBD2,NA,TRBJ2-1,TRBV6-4,TGTGCCAGCAGTGACGGCCCTAGCGGGGGGGTGAATGAGCAGTTCTTC,CASSDGPSGGVNEQFF
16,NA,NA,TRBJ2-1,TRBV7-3,TGTGCCAGCAGTCTTGGTAGCGGAAGCTCCTACAATGAGCAGTTCTTC,CASSLGSGSSYNEQFF
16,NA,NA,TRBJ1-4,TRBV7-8,TGTGCCAGCAGCCACCGGACAGTTGCAACTAATGAAAAACTGTTTTTT,CASSHRTVATNEKLFF
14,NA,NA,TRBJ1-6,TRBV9,TGTGCCAGCAGCAGAGACTCCTATAATTCACCCCTCCACTTT,CASSRDSYNSPLHF
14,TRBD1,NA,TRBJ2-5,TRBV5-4,TGTGCCAGCAGCTCCAGGGGGCTGGGGGAGACCCAGTACTTC,CASSSRGLGETQYF
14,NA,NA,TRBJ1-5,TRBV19,TGTGCCAGTACCCTCCGGGGGGCCAATCAGCCCCAGCATTTT,CASTLRGANQPQHF
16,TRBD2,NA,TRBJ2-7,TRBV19,TGTGCCAGTAGTCCGGGGACTAGCGGGAGAATCTACGAGCAGTACTTC,CASSPGTSGRIYEQYF
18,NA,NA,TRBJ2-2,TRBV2,TGTGCCAGCAGTGAAAATTCCAGAAGGGAGATTAACACCGGGGAGCTGTTTTTT,CASSENSRREINTGELFF
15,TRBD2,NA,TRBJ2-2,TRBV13,TGTGCCAGCAGTTCTAGACTAGCGGGAGCCGGGGAGCTGTTTTTT,CASSSRLAGAGELFF
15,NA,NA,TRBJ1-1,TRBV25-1,TGTGCCAGCAGGGGGTCCGGGGGGCAGAACACTGAAGCTTTCTTT,CASRGSGGQNTEAFF
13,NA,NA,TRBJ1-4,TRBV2,TGTGCCATCACGCACAGGTCATATGAAAAACTGTTTTTT,CAITHRSYEKLFF
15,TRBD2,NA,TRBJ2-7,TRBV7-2,TGTGCCAGCAGCTGGGGGACTAGCGGGGGATACGAGCAGTACTTC,CASSWGTSGGYEQYF
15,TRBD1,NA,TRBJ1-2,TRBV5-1,TGCGCCAGCAGCCCTACGCCGGGACAGGGGTATGGCTACACCTTC,CASSPTPGQGYGYTF
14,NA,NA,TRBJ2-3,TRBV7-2,TGTGCCAGCAGCCTCCAAGGGTTCTCCGGGGTGCAGTATTTT,CASSLQGFSGVQYF
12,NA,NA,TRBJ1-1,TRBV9,TGTGCCAGCAGCGGACGGGGCACTGAAGCTTTCTTT,CASSGRGTEAFF
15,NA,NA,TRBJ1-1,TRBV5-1,TGCGCCAGCAGCTTGCGCGCAGGGAGGTTCACTGAAGCTTTCTTT,CASSLRAGRFTEAFF
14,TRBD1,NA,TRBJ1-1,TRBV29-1,TGCAGCGTTGGTGGGACAGGGGGCGGCACTGAAGCTTTCTTT,CSVGGTGGGTEAFF